This TCR beta chain was retrieved from a study of regulatory T cells in long-lasting Graves disease. Time point described: newly diagnosed GD, antithyroid drugs for less than 3 months. From RNA extracted from PBMCs, the TCR library was made. This clonotype has ten or more counts. Investigators prepared the TCR beta libraries by applying iRepertoire HTBI primers and Arm-PCR of CDR3 regions. TCRdb processed the multiplex PCR reads anew with MiXCR; each CDR3 protein has one entry. The profile shows around 400,000 distinct CDR3 sequences, approximately 12% of them singletons. CDR3 length: 12 amino acids. V lost 6 bases to trimming and J lost 4 bases, with 7 bases between them. The same data also contributed to another study, on T cells in Graves' hyperthyroidism and ophthalmopathy.

This specimen consisted of peripheral blood mononuclear cells (PBMCs), obtained at new diagnosis, from a patient treated with antithyroid drugs. The chain links TRBV12-3 or TRBV12-4 to TRBJ2-1; D is unclear. The sequence derives from a woman under 30 with Graves disease. The CDR3: CASSPQYNEQFF. As DNA, the CDR3 is TGTGCCAGCAGCCCTCAGTACAATGAGCAGTTCTTC.